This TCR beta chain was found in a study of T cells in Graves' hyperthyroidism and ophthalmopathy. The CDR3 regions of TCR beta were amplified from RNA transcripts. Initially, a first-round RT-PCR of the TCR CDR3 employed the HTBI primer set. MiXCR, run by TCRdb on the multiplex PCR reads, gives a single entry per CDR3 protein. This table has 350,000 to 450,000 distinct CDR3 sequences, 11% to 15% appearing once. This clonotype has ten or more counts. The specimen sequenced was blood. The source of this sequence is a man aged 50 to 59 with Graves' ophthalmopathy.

The CDR3 spells CSAWTSGNTGELFF. In DNA form, the CDR3 reads TGCAGTGCCTGGACTAGCGGTAACACCGGGGAGCTGTTTTTT. The chain recombines TRBV20-1 with TRBJ2-2, with 10 bases matching TRBD2. Germline V gene lookup returns CDR1 DFQATT and CDR2 SNEGSKA (reference sequence). The CDR3 length is 14 residues. V lost 6 bases to trimming and J lost 2 bases; unmatched junction nucleotides: 3.